This TCR beta chain was sequenced for a study of post-analysis software for immune sequencing data. Germline V CDR1 and CDR2: MNHEY, SVGAGI. Trimming shortened V by 0 bases and J by 5 bases, and 7 bases separated the two germline ends. The CDR3 consists of 13 residues. This clonotype turned up a few times. Its antigen remains unknown. Carried by the TCR beta cDNA libraries were unique molecular identifiers. T cells numbering roughly 0.9 to 10 million yielded cDNA molecules that totaled roughly 500,000. TCRdb passed the PCR reads through MiXCR, listing each CDR3 protein once. This table has about 400,000 distinct CDR3 sequences, roughly 36% appearing once. Notes on the study in general: Controls significantly exceeded multiple sclerosis patients in normalized Chao1 diversity. About 5 TRBV segments occurring more often in patients than controls included TRBV5-6, TRBV5-1 and TRBV20-1.

This sequence joins TRBV6-5 and TRBJ2-5; a possible D gene is TRBD2 (5 bases). The sequenced sample consisted of blood. The TCR originated in a girl under 18 with multiple sclerosis. As DNA, the CDR3 is TGTGCCAGCAGTTACTCCGTAGCGGAGACCCAGTACTTC. It encodes CASSYSVAETQYF.